There are a few counts of the clone carrying this TCR beta chain. Antigen: not known. Produced via immunoSEQ multiplex PCR; TCRdb's table is partial and in-frame only. The sample yields approximately 74,000 clones, 80% seen once. The germline gives CDR1 MNHNS, CDR2 SASEGT. Trimming removed 7 bases from V and 8 bases from J; junction bases left unmatched: 7. This CDR3 is built from 12 residues. These data originate in a study of cytotoxic CD8 clonotypes in ibrutinib-treated CLL. General observations from the study: Clonality at baseline surpassed age-matched healthy donors and tracked circulating CD8+ T-cell counts.

This specimen consisted of PBMCs, obtained at disease progression, from a patient treated with ibrutinib. This sequence joins TRBV6-1 and TRBJ1-2, with 7 nucleotides matching TRBD1. The receptor comes from a human donor with chronic lymphocytic leukemia. CDR3 in amino acids: CASTRTGLGYTF. CDR3 nucleotide sequence: TGTGCCAGCACAAGGACAGGACTAGGCTACACCTTC.